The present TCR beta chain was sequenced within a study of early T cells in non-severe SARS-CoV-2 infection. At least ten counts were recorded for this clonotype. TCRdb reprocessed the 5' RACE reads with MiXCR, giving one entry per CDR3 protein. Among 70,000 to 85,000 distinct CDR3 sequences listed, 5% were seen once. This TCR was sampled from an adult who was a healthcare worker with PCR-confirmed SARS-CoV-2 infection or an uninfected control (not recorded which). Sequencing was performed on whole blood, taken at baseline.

The CDR3 region has the DNA TGTGCCAGCAGTTTGTTACCCCCGTACAATGAGCAGTTCTTC. Protein sequence: CASSLLPPYNEQFF. The chain uses TRBV12-3 or TRBV12-4 and TRBJ2-1; D is undetermined. V lost 3 bases and J lost 4, with 10 bases in between. CDR3 length: 14 residues.